This T cell receptor beta chain was recorded in a study of T cells in Graves' hyperthyroidism and ophthalmopathy. This clonotype was counted many times. Its target is unknown. The CDR3 extends over 11 amino acids. Trimming left V 0 bases short and J 10 bases short, with 9 bases between. Germline lookup yields CDR1 DFQATT and CDR2 SNEGSKA (reference sequence). Study findings and constraints: In the blood, most expanded thyroid clonotypes above 0.001 appeared as well. Ophthalmopathy was separated from stable hyperthyroidism by a 13 V-J model.

Amplification targeted TCR beta CDR3 regions from RNA transcripts. First-round RT-PCR of the TCR CDR3 relied on the HTBI primer set. MiXCR, applied by TCRdb to the multiplex PCR reads, yields one record per CDR3 protein. The table shows some 720,000 distinct CDR3 sequences, with around 17% occurring only once. The V and J genes are TRBV20-1 and TRBJ1-1; a possible D gene is TRBD1 (5 bases). The TCR sequence derives from a man aged 18 to 30 with Graves' hyperthyroidism. Sequenced: blood. The DNA of the CDR3 is TGCAGTGCTAGAGACAGGGTCGGAGCTTTCTTT. It yields the protein CSARDRVGAFF.